The 30 T cell receptor beta chains in this list originate from one sample, sequenced in a study of Ad26.COV2.S vaccination and SARS-CoV-2 variants (dated by TCRdb to the early 2020s). Explained via the paper, the treatment or condition label denotes: some 19 received Ad26.COV2.S at low or high dose, single or two shots; about five received placebo; per-sample allocation not given. For vaccine and placebo recipients, repertoires were sequenced using samples collected on day 63 after the first injection. Receptor libraries were prepared by the immunoSEQ multiplex PCR assay. TCRdb obtained this table from immuneACCESS and retained in-frame rearrangements with V and J assigned. These tables miss some clones; where compared with another copy, unresolved V genes account for less than half of the shortfall, and the remainder is unexplained. This sample is represented by roughly 330,000 clones; under 90% of them were singletons. The ten top clones hold about 5% of the sample.

The sample was peripheral blood, taken in a trial of Ad26.COV2.S vaccine versus placebo. These receptors all come from a person between 18 and 65 years old who received the Ad26.COV2.S COVID-19 vaccine or a placebo.

The chain uses TRBV4-1 and TRBJ2-7; D may be TRBD1 (6 bases). Germline assignment: CDR1 MGHRA and CDR2 YSYEKL. This CDR3 has 20 residues. V was shortened by 6 bases and J by 0 bases, with 30 bases between the two germline ends. CDR3 coding DNA: TGCGCCAGCAGTCTTAGGAACAGGGCCGCCGGACTTACCACCTCCTACGAGCAGTACTTC. Translation gives CASSLRNRAAGLTTSYEQYF.

The CDR3, as DNA: TGTGCCAGCACGTTAAACGGACTAGGGAACACAGATACGCAGTATTTT. Protein: CASTLNGLGNTDTQYF. The chain uses TRBV5-6 and TRBJ2-3, with TRBD2 identical over 7 bases. The V segment lost 6 bases and the J segment 2 bases; nucleotides outside the gene matches: 12. Germline CDR1 and CDR2: SGHDT and YYEEEE. This CDR3 comprises 16 residues.

The genes are TRBV11-2 and TRBJ1-3; TRBD1 aligns across 9 bases. Per germline, CDR1 SGHAT and CDR2 FQNNGV. The CDR3 length is 19 residues. Trimming cost V 0 bases and J 8 bases; bases outside gene matches: 17. CDR3 loop: CASSLDTGTGFLILDTIYF. The DNA for the CDR3 is TGTGCCAGCAGCTTAGATACCGGGACAGGGTTTCTCATTTTGGACACCATATATTTT.

The chain employs TRBV5-1 and TRBJ1-1, with D perhaps matching TRBD1 (6 bases). CDR3 length: 14 amino acids. Trimming removed 5 bases at V and 12 bases at J, with 23 bases between. Looked up from germline, CDR1 is SGHRS and CDR2 is YFSETQ. CDR3 nucleotides: TGCGCCAGCAGTATGGACGTGCGGGCAGGGGACACTTTCTTT. It yields the protein CASSMDVRAGDTFF.

This rearrangement joins TRBV25-1 to TRBJ1-1; D perhaps matches TRBD1 (5 bases). The germline V gene encodes CDR1 MGHDK and CDR2 SYGVNS. CDR3 size: 16 residues. Trimming left V 5 bases short and J 10 bases short, with 26 bases between. The CDR3 DNA reads TGTGCCAGCAGTAGGGATGGTGTTTACGGGGGAGTGGGAGCTTTCTTT. Protein: CASSRDGVYGGVGAFF.

CDR3 DNA: TGTGCCAGTAGTGAGGGACAGGGAAACACTGAAGCTTTCTTT. This gives the protein CASSEGQGNTEAFF. V gene TRBV19 combines with J gene TRBJ1-1; 9 bases fit TRBD1. The V segment lost 5 bases and the J segment 2 bases; nucleotides outside the gene matches: 3. Germline V lookup: CDR1 LNHDA, CDR2 SQIVND (reference sequence). The CDR3 sequence is 14 residues long.

The chain couples TRBV7-8 to TRBJ1-5; no firm D call. V lost 5 bases and J 1 base, leaving 15 bases between the germline ends. The CDR3 spans 16 residues. Germline CDR1 is SGHVS and CDR2 is FQNEAQ. The CDR3 DNA follows: TGTGCCAGCAGCGCTGGATTTGGACGGAGCAATCAGCCCCAGCATTTT. It translates to CASSAGFGRSNQPQHF.

The chain employs TRBV7-2 and TRBJ1-1; a weak D match, TRBD1 (6 bases). Germline assignment: CDR1 SGHTA and CDR2 FQGNSA. Trimming shortened V by 11 bases and J by 1 base, and 11 bases separated the two germline ends. The CDR3 contains 12 residues. CDR3 sequence reads: CAGGTRNTEAFF. The DNA of the CDR3 is TGTGCCGGGGGGACAAGGAACACTGAAGCTTTCTTT.

The chain carries TRBV27 and TRBJ1-2; no clear D. V gave up 8 bases and J gave up 4 bases, with 17 bases separating them. The CDR3 sequence is 14 residues long. Germline V gene sequence: CDR1 MNHEY, CDR2 SMNVEV (reference sequence). CDR3 region: CASAPAPLGYGYTF. The CDR3 nucleotides are TGTGCCAGCGCCCCGGCACCGCTTGGCTATGGCTACACCTTC.

The chain has TRBV19 and TRBJ2-7; TRBD1 or TRBD2 may be the D gene (5 bases each). In germline, CDR1 is LNHDA, CDR2 SQIVND (reference sequence). Deletions cut 6 bases from V and 3 bases from J, with 12 bases between. There are 13 residues in the CDR3. CDR3 loop: CASSPGTNYEQYV. The CDR3 DNA reads as TGTGCCAGTAGCCCCGGGACGAACTACGAGCAGTACGTC.

This clone has only a few counts. This chain uses TRBV19 with TRBJ1-2, with TRBD1 matching over 11 bases. With V trimmed by 4 bases and J by 7 bases, 5 bases remained unmatched. The germline V gene encodes CDR1 LNHDA and CDR2 SQIVND (reference sequence). CDR3 length: 14 residues. CDR3: CASSNGQGAGGYTF. The CDR3 DNA is TGTGCCAGTAGTAATGGACAGGGGGCTGGTGGCTACACCTTC.

This sequence joins TRBV5-4 and TRBJ2-7; D call uncertain. Trimming cost V 0 bases and J 1 base, with 5 bases left between them. Germline-derived CDR1 and CDR2 are SGHNT and YYREEE (reference sequence). The CDR3 contains 13 residues. CDR3 DNA sequence: TGTGCCAGCAGCTTGGCCCTATCCTACGAGCAGTACGTC. Translating it yields CASSLALSYEQYV.

The rearrangement links TRBV6-5 to TRBJ1-2; D is uncertain. The CDR3 consists of 15 residues. The V and J ends lost 5 bases and 5 bases respectively, with 18 bases between them. CDR1 and CDR2 from the germline V gene are MNHEY and SVGAGI. CDR3 region: CASSPTRRGGYGYTF. The CDR3 DNA reads TGTGCCAGCAGTCCCACCCGTCGGGGTGGGTATGGCTACACCTTC.

This clone was seen a single time. The chain links TRBV7-2 to TRBJ1-1; no clear D. CDR1 SGHTA and CDR2 FQGNSA come from the germline V gene. Deletions cut 0 bases from V and 7 bases from J, with 9 bases between. The CDR3 runs to 13 residues. The CDR3 loop is CASSLAQRFEAFF. CDR3 nucleotides: TGTGCCAGCAGCTTAGCGCAGAGATTTGAAGCTTTCTTT.

This chain uses TRBV4-1 with TRBJ2-6; perhaps TRBD2 as D (5 bases). This CDR3 spans 16 amino acids. Per the germline V gene, CDR1 is MGHRA and CDR2 is YSYEKL. The V gene lost 5 bases and the J gene lost 3 bases, with 14 bases spanning the gap. The CDR3 here is CASSSPGKGGANVLTF. The CDR3 DNA is TGCGCCAGCAGCTCCCCGGGGAAGGGTGGGGCCAACGTCCTGACTTTC.

The J gene is TRBJ1-5, the V gene TRBV7-2; D ambiguous. Germline V gene data show CDR1 as SGHTA and CDR2 as FQGNSA. CDR3 size: 13 residues. Trimming stripped 0 bases from V and 5 bases from J, with 5 bases between. CDR3 sequence (DNA): TGTGCCAGCAGCTTAGCCCCCCATCAGCCCCAGCATTTT. It encodes CASSLAPHQPQHF.

The rearrangement uses TRBV5-5 and TRBJ2-1; D may be TRBD1 or TRBD2 (5 bases each). The CDR3 covers 14 residues. The V end lost 4 bases, the J end lost 0 bases, and 8 bases lay between the germline ends. Germline values: CDR1 SGHKS, CDR2 YYEKEE (reference sequence). CDR3 amino acids: CASSPGRSYNEQFF. DNA of the CDR3: TGTGCCAGCAGCCCGGGGCGCTCCTACAATGAGCAGTTCTTC.

The rearrangement links TRBV19 to TRBJ2-1; D ambiguous. V was trimmed by 5 bases and J by 9 bases, leaving 8 bases between them. Germline assignment: CDR1 LNHDA and CDR2 SQIVND (reference sequence). The CDR3 loop spans 11 amino acids. CDR3 region: CASSVGSEQFF. The CDR3 DNA follows: TGTGCCAGTAGTGTAGGTAGTGAGCAGTTCTTC.

The rearrangement joins TRBV7-8 to TRBJ2-2, with D possibly being TRBD2 (6 bases). V lost 2 bases, J lost 6 bases, and 10 bases lay in between. The CDR3 has 14 amino acids. Germline V gives CDR1 SGHVS, CDR2 FQNEAQ. DNA of the CDR3: TGTGCCAGCAGCTTAAGGAGGGCAGCCGGGGAGCTGTTTTTT. This gives the protein CASSLRRAAGELFF.

This sequence joins TRBV2 and TRBJ1-1, with 7 bases matching TRBD1. Germline CDR1 and CDR2: SNHLY and FYNNEI. The CDR3 is 15 residues long. V lost 4 bases and J lost 1; bases outside the gene matches: 6. This CDR3 is CASSAAQGKNTEAFF. DNA of the CDR3: TGTGCCAGCAGTGCCGCACAGGGGAAGAACACTGAAGCTTTCTTT.

This clone appeared once. The gene calls are TRBV4-3 and TRBJ1-2; TRBD1 might be the D (5 bases). V was pared by 0 bases and J by 4 bases, with 15 bases between. This CDR3 is built from 16 residues. CDR1 LGHNA and CDR2 YSLEER come from the germline V gene. CDR3 bases: TGCGCCAGCAGCCAAGATAAAGCAGGGCTAAGCTATGGCTACACCTTC. Its protein is CASSQDKAGLSYGYTF.

The chain couples TRBV2 to TRBJ1-2, with unresolved D. This CDR3 is 14 amino acids long. CDR1 SNHLY and CDR2 FYNNEI come from the germline V gene. V was pared by 7 bases and J by 4 bases, with 16 bases between. The CDR3 protein is CASTATEILYGYTF. The CDR3 DNA reads TGTGCCAGCACTGCTACAGAGATACTCTATGGCTACACCTTC.

The chain combines TRBV4-3 with TRBJ2-1, with D perhaps matching TRBD2 (6 bases). CDR1 LGHNA and CDR2 YSLEER come from the germline V gene. CDR3 size: 20 residues. V was trimmed by 0 bases and J by 2 bases, leaving 23 bases between them. The CDR3 DNA sequence: TGCGCCAGCAGCCAAGATCGAATCGGCCCCTGGGACTTCACCTACAATGAGCAGTTCTTC. It codes for CASSQDRIGPWDFTYNEQFF.

This chain links TRBV6-2 or TRBV6-3 with TRBJ2-3; tentative D call: TRBD2 (6 bases). The CDR3 consists of 20 residues. V was trimmed by 3 bases and J by 3 bases, leaving 28 bases between them. The germline V gene encodes CDR1 MNHEY and CDR2 SVGEGT. DNA for the CDR3: TGTGCCAGCAGTTATCTCTCCGGGTTGCGGATGGAGGGCCGTACAGATACGCAGTATTTT. Protein sequence: CASSYLSGLRMEGRTDTQYF.

V and J are TRBV7-2 and TRBJ2-3; D not resolved. The CDR3 contains 14 residues. The germline V and J ends were trimmed by 2 bases and 2 bases, with 8 bases remaining between them. Germline V lookup: CDR1 SGHTA, CDR2 FQGNSA. The CDR3 DNA is TGTGCCAGCAGCTTACAACAGCACACAGATACGCAGTATTTT. It codes for CASSLQQHTDTQYF.

The CDR3 region is CASSSKRLYEQYV. For the CDR3, the DNA is TGTGCCAGCAGTTCGAAGCGGCTTTACGAGCAGTACGTC. J is TRBJ2-7 and V is TRBV6-2 or TRBV6-3, with a tentative D call TRBD2 (5 bases). The CDR3 is 13 amino acids. V was pared by 4 bases and J by 4 bases, with 11 bases between. Germline values: CDR1 MNHEY, CDR2 SVGEGT.

The CDR3: CASSSGRVPYNEQFF. In DNA form, the CDR3 reads TGTGCCAGCAGCTCAGGACGGGTACCTTACAATGAGCAGTTCTTC. The chain couples TRBV7-9 to TRBJ2-1, with D hard to call. Trimming removed 4 bases from V and 4 bases from J, with 14 bases in between. The CDR3 covers 15 residues. Germline V gene sequence: CDR1 SEHNR, CDR2 FQNEAQ (reference sequence).

The sample holds one count of this clone. This chain links TRBV5-6 with TRBJ1-6; 7 positions agree with TRBD1. This CDR3 comprises 12 residues. The germline CDR1 and CDR2 sequences are SGHDT and YYEEEE. The V gene end was trimmed by 5 bases and the J gene end by 7 bases; junction bases not matched to a gene: 0. Here the CDR3 DNA reads TGTGCCAGCAGAGGGGGCAATTCACCCCTCCACTTT. Translated, it gives CASRGGNSPLHF.

The chain couples TRBV28 to TRBJ1-5; maybe TRBD1 (6 bases). V was shortened by 7 bases and J by 2 bases, with 18 bases between the two germline ends. Germline lookup yields CDR1 MDHEN and CDR2 SYDVKM. The CDR3 runs 16 residues. The CDR3 bases are TGTGCCAGCACCGCAGCAGGGGTGGCAGGCAATCAGCCCCAGCATTTT. This encodes CASTAAGVAGNQPQHF.

This rearrangement joins TRBV7-9 to TRBJ2-1; the match to TRBD1 covers 9 bases. Germline V lookup: CDR1 SEHNR, CDR2 FQNEAQ (reference sequence). The CDR3 has 14 amino acids. With V trimmed by 4 bases and J by 9 bases, 7 bases remained unmatched. Here the CDR3 DNA reads TGTGCCAGCAGCTGGGCACAGGGGGCGAGTGAGCAGTTCTTC. Translation: CASSWAQGASEQFF.